This passage covers 21 T cell receptor beta chains from one sample sequenced in a study of a mutant IDH1 vaccine in newly diagnosed glioma (dated by TCRdb to the early 2020s). Taken with the paper, the label for time point translates to: baseline, week 1 (first vaccination visit). The sample's treatment or condition label is to be understood as: pre-vaccination baseline after standard-of-care therapy. The method was the immunoSEQ multiplex PCR assay. The immuneACCESS repertoire file appears here via TCRdb, limited to in-frame rearrangements. These files lack a portion of the clones; in checked studies, under half of the deficit traces to unresolved V genes, and the cause of the others is not known. This sample has tens of thousands of clones in its table, and roughly 80% of those were observed once. The biggest ten clones account for about 1.7% of the sample. The starting material was PBMCs, obtained from a glioma patient treated with radiotherapy, temozolomide or both. These receptors were collected from a woman aged 40 to 50 with glioma.

This chain links TRBV10-1 with TRBJ2-1; TRBD2 matches at 9 bases. Per the germline V gene, CDR1 is WNHNN and CDR2 is SYGVQD (reference sequence). This CDR3 spans 14 amino acids. Losses at the gene ends were 4 bases for V and 5 bases for J; bases not matched to a gene: 3. Here the CDR3 DNA reads TGCGCCAGCAGTGGCGGGGGGGCTCACAATGAGCAGTTCTTC. Protein product: CASSGGGAHNEQFF.

The chain employs TRBV2 and TRBJ2-7; D call uncertain. Germline-derived CDR1 and CDR2 are SNHLY and FYNNEI. V lost 6 bases and J lost 4, with 4 bases in between. This CDR3 is built from 10 residues. The CDR3 is CASRGYEQYF. CDR3 in DNA: TGTGCCAGCAGGGGGTACGAGCAGTACTTC.

This clone was picked up a small number of times. The chain couples TRBV5-1 to TRBJ1-2; TRBD1 might be the D (5 bases). Trimming took off 4 bases at V and 6 bases at J, with 10 bases between the two ends. Per germline, CDR1 SGHRS and CDR2 YFSETQ. The CDR3 length is 12 residues. The CDR3 nucleotides are TGCGCCAGCAGCCCCTGGGGGGATGGCTACACCTTC. Translation: CASSPWGDGYTF.

The rearrangement uses TRBV19 and TRBJ2-7; TRBD2 is a possible D gene (6 bases). The V gene lost 11 bases and the J gene lost 5 bases, with 13 bases spanning the gap. The CDR3 runs 11 residues. Germline values: CDR1 LNHDA, CDR2 SQIVND (reference sequence). This CDR3 is CARGSPDEQYF. The CDR3 nucleotides read TGTGCCCGGGGGTCACCCGACGAGCAGTACTTC.

The genes are TRBV2 and TRBJ1-1; perhaps TRBD1 as D (5 bases). Trimming left V 4 bases short and J 3 bases short, with 9 bases between. The CDR3 length is 13 residues. Germline CDR1 SNHLY, CDR2 FYNNEI. The CDR3 protein is CASSGDSDTEAFF. DNA for the CDR3: TGTGCCAGCAGTGGGGACTCGGACACTGAAGCTTTCTTT.

The rearrangement links TRBV15 to TRBJ1-2; unclear D gene. In germline, CDR1 is LNHNV, CDR2 YYDKDF (reference sequence). The CDR3 covers 16 residues. The V gene lost 2 bases and the J gene lost 4 bases, with 17 bases spanning the gap. The CDR3 bases are TGTGCCACCAGCAGACCGGGTCCTCCAGGAAGCTATGGCTACACCTTC. Its protein product is CATSRPGPPGSYGYTF.

This chain connects TRBV6-1 to TRBJ2-7; TRBD1 matches at 8 bases. Germline assignment: CDR1 MNHNS and CDR2 SASEGT. The CDR3 loop spans 12 amino acids. The V segment lost 11 bases and the J segment 5 bases; nucleotides outside the gene matches: 8. CDR3 in amino acids: CAGDTGGDEQYF. The CDR3 nucleotides read TGTGCCGGCGATACAGGGGGAGACGAGCAGTACTTC.

DNA of the CDR3: TGTGCCAGCAGTGAACTCCGGACAGGGGGCACCGGGGAGCTGTTTTTT. Residues: CASSELRTGGTGELFF. The V gene is TRBV25-1, the J gene TRBJ2-2; 10 positions match TRBD1. The CDR3 covers 16 residues. CDR1 is MGHDK and CDR2 is SYGVNS in the germline V gene. The V and J ends lost 2 bases and 4 bases, in that order; junction bases with no gene match: 4.

This chain uses TRBV7-9 with TRBJ1-1; D call uncertain. Looked up from germline, CDR1 is SEHNR and CDR2 is FQNEAQ (reference sequence). CDR3 length equals 10 residues. The ends were cut back, 2 bases at V and 5 bases at J, with 0 bases in the middle. The CDR3 coding sequence is TGTGCCAGCAGCTTAACTGAAGCTTTCTTT. Translated: CASSLTEAFF.

The chain is built from TRBV4-3 and TRBJ1-5; D is undetermined. V dropped 0 bases and J dropped 5 bases, with 17 bases sitting between them. The CDR3 totals 17 residues. Germline CDR1 and CDR2: LGHNA and YSLEER. CDR3 sequence (DNA): TGCGCCAGCAGCCAAGATTTAAGTGGAGCGTCTTATCAGCCCCAGCATTTT. It translates to CASSQDLSGASYQPQHF.

This clone came up once. The chain employs TRBV12-5 and TRBJ1-2; TRBD1 aligns across 7 bases. This CDR3 region has 15 residues. Trimming took 1 base from V and 9 from J; bases not matched to a gene: 11. Germline loops: CDR1 LGHNT, CDR2 FRNRAP. The CDR3 nucleotides read TGTGCTAGTGGTTTGGCAGAGGACAGGAAGTTCAGCTACACCTTC. This encodes CASGLAEDRKFSYTF.

The V gene is TRBV7-6, the J gene TRBJ2-2; 10 bases agree with TRBD2. Germline CDR1 is SGHVS and CDR2 is FNYEAQ. The trim removed 5 bases at V and 9 bases at J, leaving 3 bases unmatched. The CDR3 length is 13 residues. This chain's CDR3 is CASSPSGGRELFF. The CDR3 DNA reads as TGTGCCAGCAGCCCTAGCGGGGGTAGGGAGCTGTTTTTT.

As to this clone: Compared with germline, one end of the junction differs, possibly owing to a read error. The J gene is TRBJ1-2, the V gene TRBV7-7; 9 nucleotides match TRBD1. CDR3 length equals 17 residues. Germline CDR1 and CDR2: SSHAT and FNYEAQ (reference sequence). CDR3 sequence (DNA): TGTGCTAGCACCCCCTTATTCCGGGACAGGGAGAACTATGGCTACACCTTC. Its translation: CASTPLFRDRENYGYTF. Complete variable domain (other parts from reference TRBV7-7 and TRBJ1-2): GAGVSQSPRYKVTKRGQDVTLRCDPISSHATLYWYQQALGQGPEFLTYFNYEAQPDKSGLPSDRFSAERPEGSISTLTIQRTEQRDSAMYRCASTPLFRDRENYGYTFGSGTRLTVV.

The chain recombines TRBV5-1 with TRBJ1-2; TRBD1 aligns across 8 bases. V shed 0 bases, J shed 3 bases, and the junction held 7 bases outside the gene matches. Germline V CDR1 and CDR2: SGHRS, YFSETQ. The CDR3 is 16 amino acids. The CDR3 spells CASSLEQGGTYYGYTF. Here the CDR3 DNA reads TGCGCCAGCAGCTTGGAACAGGGGGGAACTTACTATGGCTACACCTTC.

The chain carries TRBV7-8 and TRBJ1-1, with D unclear. The CDR3 is made up of 11 amino acids. Deletions cut 7 bases from V and 6 bases from J, with 9 bases between. Per the germline V gene, CDR1 is SGHVS and CDR2 is FQNEAQ. Written as DNA, the CDR3 is TGTGCCAGCATCCGTGGCGCTGAAGCTTTCTTT. Protein sequence: CASIRGAEAFF.

The chain is built from TRBV4-3 and TRBJ1-2; 9 bases map to TRBD1. Trimming cost V 1 base and J 3 bases; bases outside gene matches: 6. The CDR3 consists of 16 residues. Germline-derived CDR1 and CDR2 are LGHNA and YSLEER. The CDR3 here is CASSQAGTGLDYGYTF. CDR3 DNA: TGCGCCAGCAGCCAAGCCGGGACAGGGCTTGACTATGGCTACACCTTC.

In its sample, this clone was seen once. The genes are TRBV10-1 and TRBJ1-1, with D unclear. V shed 8 bases and J shed 4 bases, with 17 bases lying between them. CDR1 WNHNN and CDR2 SYGVQD come from the germline V gene (reference sequence). This CDR3 has 14 residues. The DNA of the CDR3 is TGCGCCAGCGGAGGGTCGGGGATTGGCACTGAAGCTTTCTTT. Translation gives CASGGSGIGTEAFF.

The J gene is TRBJ1-2, the V gene TRBV2; maybe TRBD1 (6 bases). V lost 6 bases to trimming and J lost 0 bases, with 14 bases between them. The CDR3 runs to 15 residues. CDR1 SNHLY and CDR2 FYNNEI come from the germline V gene. The CDR3 DNA is TGTGCCAGCAGAGCTTTACAGGGAGCTAACTATGGCTACACCTTC. Translated, it gives CASRALQGANYGYTF.

This rearrangement joins TRBV27 to TRBJ1-1; 9 nucleotides line up with TRBD1. This CDR3 has 15 amino acids. The germline V gene encodes CDR1 MNHEY and CDR2 SMNVEV (reference sequence). J was trimmed by 4 bases and V by 8 bases; bases with no gene match: 11. Here the CDR3 reads CASSLTGGWATEAFF. DNA of the CDR3: TGTGCCAGCTCCCTTACAGGGGGCTGGGCCACTGAAGCTTTCTTT.

V usage is TRBV7-9 and J usage is TRBJ1-2, with D possibly being TRBD1 (5 bases). CDR3 length equals 13 residues. Germline-derived CDR1 and CDR2 are SEHNR and FQNEAQ (reference sequence). V dropped 6 bases and J dropped 4 bases, with 12 bases sitting between them. CDR3 sequence (DNA): TGTGCCAGCAGTTCGGAGGGGCTCTATGGCTACACCTTC. Translating it yields CASSSEGLYGYTF.

The rearrangement links TRBV18 to TRBJ2-1; D may be TRBD2 (6 bases). The CDR3 loop spans 14 amino acids. Germline V gene sequence: CDR1 KGHSH, CDR2 LQKENI. Trimming shortened V by 2 bases and J by 7 bases, and 12 bases separated the two germline ends. CDR3 bases: TGTGCCAGCTCACCAAGAAGGAGGGTAAATGAGCAGTTCTTC. Translation: CASSPRRRVNEQFF.